What follows are 5 T cell receptor beta chains derived from one specimen sequenced in a study of cytomegalovirus exposure and HLA in healthy donors. Here immunoSEQ multiplex PCR was the method, and the copy in TCRdb shows in-frame clones only, minus some. This sample has 130,000 to 150,000 clones, with about 87% found just once. Material: PBMCs. The source of these receptors is a man between 18 and 29 years old in good health and CMV-seropositive.

The chain employs TRBV6-1 and TRBJ2-3; tentative D call: TRBD2 (5 bases). Germline V gene lookup returns CDR1 MNHNS and CDR2 SASEGT. Trimming cost V 3 bases and J 3 bases, with 13 bases left between them. This CDR3 region has 15 residues. The CDR3 protein is CASSDPGTFTDTQYF. For the CDR3, the DNA is TGTGCCAGCAGTGACCCGGGAACCTTTACAGATACGCAGTATTTT.

The V call is TRBV7-7, the J call TRBJ2-5, with 11 nucleotides matching TRBD2. From germline, CDR1 is SSHAT and CDR2 FNYEAQ (reference sequence). The V segment lost 6 bases and the J segment 2 bases; nucleotides outside the gene matches: 5. The CDR3 totals 15 residues. CDR3 coding DNA: TGTGCCAGCAGTCGACTAGCGGGGCAGCAAGAGACCCAGTACTTC. It encodes CASSRLAGQQETQYF.

In its sample, this clone was seen once. The chain employs TRBV27 and TRBJ2-5; 8 nucleotides agree with TRBD2. The germline V gene encodes CDR1 MNHEY and CDR2 SMNVEV (reference sequence). Losses at the gene ends were 2 bases for V and 5 bases for J; bases not matched to a gene: 7. This CDR3 has 15 residues. CDR3 nucleotides: TGTGCCAGCAGTTTAGCCGGACTAGCCGGGGAGACCCAGTACTTC. Translated: CASSLAGLAGETQYF.

The rearrangement links TRBV2 to TRBJ1-2; D gene unclear. Germline V gene data show CDR1 as SNHLY and CDR2 as FYNNEI. The ends were cut back, 5 bases at V and 8 bases at J, with 15 bases in the middle. The CDR3 covers 13 residues. Written as DNA, the CDR3 is TGTGCCAGCAGTTACAGCCCAAACCTAGGCTACACCTTC. It codes for CASSYSPNLGYTF. The full variable domain, rest sourced from reference TRBV2 and TRBJ1-2, is EPEVTQTPSHQVTQMGQEVILRCVPISNHLYFYWYRQILGQKVEFLVSFYNNEISEKSEIFDDQFSVERPDGSNFTLKIRSTKLEDSAMYFCASSYSPNLGYTFGSGTRLTVV.

The V gene is TRBV6-8, the J gene TRBJ2-1, with TRBD2 matching 9 bases. In germline, CDR1 is MNHGY, CDR2 SAAAGT. The V and J ends lost 3 bases and 15 bases, in that order; junction bases with no gene match: 9. The CDR3 has 13 residues. The CDR3 loop reads CASSYERGAPLFF. DNA for the CDR3: TGTGCCAGCAGTTATGAGCGGGGGGCCCCTTTGTTCTTC.